The 5 T cell receptor beta chains below all came from one sample that was sequenced in a study of radiotherapy plus CTLA-4 blockade in lung cancer. Sequencing was performed with immunoSEQ multiplex PCR; in TCRdb, only in-frame clones are kept and a portion is missing. The table includes some 110,000 clones, 81% detected once. Sequenced here: peripheral blood, sampled from a patient treated with radiotherapy plus ipilimumab. These TCRs come from a human donor with non-small cell lung cancer that progressed on radiotherapy plus ipilimumab. Some clones in this sample may be carry-over from other donors' samples.

This chain joins TRBV15 and TRBJ1-6; a weak D match, TRBD1 (6 bases). CDR3 length: 17 residues. Trimming stripped 0 bases from V and 5 bases from J, with 14 bases between. The V gene's germline CDR1 is LNHNV and CDR2 YYDKDF (reference sequence). The CDR3 spells CATSRDRQVEDNSPLHF. The CDR3 DNA reads TGTGCCACCAGCAGAGATAGACAGGTTGAGGATAATTCACCCCTCCACTTT.

This clone showed up just a few times. The J gene is TRBJ2-3, the V gene TRBV15; a possible D gene is TRBD1 (6 bases). The V and J ends lost 0 bases and 10 bases respectively, with 11 bases between them. This CDR3 region has 13 residues. The germline V gene has CDR1 LNHNV and CDR2 YYDKDF (reference sequence). CDR3 in DNA: TGTGCCACCAGCAGAGATCGGCAGGGGTCGCAGTATTTT. Its translation is CATSRDRQGSQYF. Based on the CDR3 plus reference TRBV15 and TRBJ2-3, the full variable domain is DAMVIQNPRYQVTQFGKPVTLSCSQTLNHNVMYWYQQKSSQAPKLLFHYYDKDFNNEADTPDNFQSRRPNTSFCFLDIRSPGLGDTAMYLCATSRDRQGSQYFGPGTRLTVL.

This chain joins TRBV2 and TRBJ1-6; 7 bases align to TRBD1. Germline assignment: CDR1 SNHLY and CDR2 FYNNEI. The V and J ends lost 8 bases and 7 bases, in that order; junction bases with no gene match: 2. This CDR3 has 12 amino acids. CDR3 amino acids: CASRDSNSPLHF. The CDR3 nucleotides are TGTGCCAGCCGGGACAGCAATTCACCCCTCCACTTT.

V and J are TRBV10-3 and TRBJ2-2; D assignment may be TRBD1 or TRBD2 (5 bases each). Germline lookup yields CDR1 ENHRY and CDR2 SYGVKD. The CDR3 is 12 residues long. V was shortened by 10 bases and J by 6 bases, with 12 bases between the two germline ends. CDR3 sequence: CATNQGAGELFF. The CDR3 nucleotides are TGTGCCACCAACCAGGGAGCCGGGGAGCTGTTTTTT.

This clone occurred once. This chain links TRBV5-4 with TRBJ2-5; the D gene could be TRBD1 or TRBD2 (7 bases each). Deletions cut 5 bases from V and 12 bases from J, with 14 bases between. In germline, CDR1 is SGHNT, CDR2 YYREEE (reference sequence). There are 11 residues in the CDR3. The CDR3 is CASRGGGAEYF. The DNA for the CDR3 is TGTGCCAGCAGGGGAGGGGGCGCCGAGTACTTC.